The 21 T cell receptor beta chains below all came from one sample that was sequenced in a study of shared T cell receptors in the human thymus. Clones were read by immunoSEQ multiplex PCR, and TCRdb kept only the in-frame ones, dropping some. This sample has some 660,000 clones, with around 87% found just once. The same sample was also studied in work on human thymus T cells.

The specimen was thymocytes. The receptor set was obtained from a boy in the first two years of life with a congenital heart defect.

This clone has more than one count but fewer than ten. The chain joins TRBV5-4 to TRBJ1-3; TRBD1 matches at 11 bases. Per germline, CDR1 SGHNT and CDR2 YYREEE (reference sequence). This CDR3 spans 15 amino acids. J was trimmed by 8 bases and V by 4 bases; bases with no gene match: 8. The CDR3 coding sequence is TGTGCCAGCAGCGGGAGGACAGGGGGCGGGTACACCATATATTTT. This encodes CASSGRTGGGYTIYF.

The chain has TRBV12-5 and TRBJ1-5; the match to TRBD1 covers 8 bases. Per the germline V gene, CDR1 is LGHNT and CDR2 is FRNRAP. V trimming: 6 bases; J trimming: 3 bases; junction bases outside the gene matches: 22. This CDR3 spans 20 amino acids. The CDR3 DNA follows: TGTGCTAGTGGCCCCTACCTACCTGGACAGGGTGGATTTAACAATCAGCCCCAGCATTTT. Translated, it gives CASGPYLPGQGGFNNQPQHF.

This sequence joins TRBV11-2 and TRBJ2-2; D is uncertain. The germline V and J ends were trimmed by 5 bases and 1 base, with 8 bases remaining between them. This CDR3 spans 14 amino acids. The germline V gene has CDR1 SGHAT and CDR2 FQNNGV. In DNA form, the CDR3 reads TGTGCCAGCAGCCCCCGCGGGAACACCGGGGAGCTGTTTTTT. The encoded protein is CASSPRGNTGELFF.

V usage is TRBV2 and J usage is TRBJ2-7; D gene unclear. V shed 0 bases and J shed 3 bases, with 6 bases lying between them. There are 13 residues in the CDR3. Germline V gene data show CDR1 as SNHLY and CDR2 as FYNNEI. For the CDR3, the DNA is TGTGCCAGCAGTGAAGCACACATCTACGAGCAGTACTTC. It yields the protein CASSEAHIYEQYF. The full variable domain, its missing parts supplied by reference TRBV2 and TRBJ2-7, is EPEVTQTPSHQVTQMGQEVILRCVPISNHLYFYWYRQILGQKVEFLVSFYNNEISEKSEIFDDQFSVERPDGSNFTLKIRSTKLEDSAMYFCASSEAHIYEQYFGPGTRLTVT.

This clone occurred a few times. The chain joins TRBV30 to TRBJ1-1; no reliable D call. The CDR3 loop spans 11 amino acids. The ends were cut back, 2 bases at V and 1 base at J, with 2 bases in the middle. Germline V gene data show CDR1 as GTSNPN and CDR2 as SVGIG (reference sequence). The CDR3 nucleotides are TGTGCCTGGAGTCGGAACACTGAAGCTTTCTTT. Amino acid sequence: CAWSRNTEAFF.

The CDR3 loop reads CAISEIGLAGFYEQYF. The CDR3 DNA reads as TGTGCCATCAGTGAGATTGGCCTAGCGGGGTTCTACGAGCAGTACTTC. This sequence joins TRBV10-3 and TRBJ2-7; TRBD2 agrees at 9 bases. After removal of 2 bases from V and 3 bases from J, the junction contained 8 bases not matched to a gene. This CDR3 has 16 residues. The germline V gene encodes CDR1 ENHRY and CDR2 SYGVKD.

This chain connects TRBV13 to TRBJ2-1; 14 positions match TRBD2. Germline V gives CDR1 PRHDT, CDR2 FYEKMQ (reference sequence). The CDR3 contains 17 residues. V shed 2 bases and J 4 bases; nucleotides not matched to a gene: 4. CDR3 DNA: TGTGCCAGCAGCTTACGGACTAGCGGGAGGTTGTACAATGAGCAGTTCTTC. Its translation: CASSLRTSGRLYNEQFF.

V gene TRBV7-9 combines with J gene TRBJ2-7; 12 nucleotides agree with TRBD1. Germline-derived CDR1 and CDR2 are SEHNR and FQNEAQ (reference sequence). The CDR3 is made up of 15 amino acids. With V trimmed by 10 bases and J by 5 bases, 12 bases remained unmatched. The CDR3 sequence: CATNPNGTGGDEQYF. The CDR3 region has the DNA TGTGCCACCAACCCGAACGGGACAGGGGGCGACGAGCAGTACTTC. The full variable domain, its missing parts supplied by reference TRBV7-9 and TRBJ2-7, is DTGVSQNPRHKITKRGQNVTFRCDPISEHNRLYWYRQTLGQGPEFLTYFQNEAQLEKSRLLSDRFSAERPKGSFSTLEIQRTEQGDSAMYLCATNPNGTGGDEQYFGPGTRLTVT.

The gene calls are TRBV13 and TRBJ2-5; D might be TRBD2 (5 bases). Trimming pared 7 bases from V and 1 base from J, leaving 10 bases between. The CDR3 is made up of 13 amino acids. CDR1 is PRHDT, CDR2 FYEKMQ, per germline (reference sequence). In DNA, the CDR3 is TGTGCCAGCACCCTGAGCGGCCAAGAGACCCAGTACTTC. Amino acids: CASTLSGQETQYF. The full variable domain, with the rest looked up from reference TRBV13 and TRBJ2-5, is AAGVIQSPRHLIKEKRETATLKCYPIPRHDTVYWYQQGPGQDPQFLISFYEKMQSDKGSIPDRFSAQQFSDYHSELNMSSLELGDSALYFCASTLSGQETQYFGPGTRLLVL.

The chain couples TRBV4-3 to TRBJ2-3; 11 bases fit TRBD2. This CDR3 is built from 17 residues. The ends lost 1 base at V and 0 bases at J; junction bases unmatched: 3. Germline V gene lookup returns CDR1 LGHNA and CDR2 YSLEER. CDR3 amino acids: CASSQGGLADSTDTQYF. CDR3 nucleotide sequence: TGCGCCAGCAGCCAAGGGGGACTAGCGGATAGCACAGATACGCAGTATTTT.

The chain links TRBV19 to TRBJ2-2; tentative D call: TRBD2 (5 bases). CDR3 length: 15 residues. The V end was cut by 7 bases, the J end by 0 bases, with 12 bases between. CDR1 and CDR2 from the germline V gene are LNHDA and SQIVND (reference sequence). CDR3 loop: CASISKGANTGELFF. The CDR3 DNA follows: TGTGCCAGTATCTCCAAGGGAGCGAACACCGGGGAGCTGTTTTTT.

The genes are TRBV15 and TRBJ2-7; the match to TRBD1 covers 8 bases. Germline V gives CDR1 LNHNV, CDR2 YYDKDF (reference sequence). The CDR3 has 16 residues. V shed 1 base, J shed 2 bases, and the junction held 7 bases outside the gene matches. The CDR3 DNA sequence: TGTGCCACCAGCAGAGGTACCAGGGACAGGACCTACGAGCAGTACTTC. This sequence encodes CATSRGTRDRTYEQYF.

This rearrangement joins TRBV10-3 to TRBJ2-7; weak D call: TRBD1 (6 bases). The CDR3 runs to 13 residues. Germline CDR1 ENHRY, CDR2 SYGVKD. V was pared by 8 bases and J by 2 bases, with 13 bases between. CDR3 coding DNA: TGTGCCATCGCCGACGGACAGACCTACGAGCAGTACTTC. Amino acid sequence: CAIADGQTYEQYF.

V gene TRBV30 combines with J gene TRBJ1-2, with TRBD1 matching over 9 bases. The CDR3 length is 15 residues. Germline V gene lookup returns CDR1 GTSNPN and CDR2 SVGIG (reference sequence). J gave up 7 bases and V 0 bases, and 9 bases lay outside the gene matches. The CDR3, as DNA: TGTGCCTGGAGTGTACAAGGGACAGGGTTTCCTGGCTACACCTTC. Protein: CAWSVQGTGFPGYTF.

CDR3 region: CASRERQGYYTGELFF. In DNA form, the CDR3 reads TGCGCCAGCCGGGAAAGACAAGGATATTACACCGGGGAGCTGTTTTTT. The chain carries TRBV5-1 and TRBJ2-2, with D perhaps matching TRBD2 (5 bases). Germline V gives CDR1 SGHRS, CDR2 YFSETQ. V dropped 7 bases and J dropped 3 bases, with 19 bases sitting between them. The CDR3 runs to 16 residues.

Details on this clone: The sample contains more than one DNA sequence encoding this CDR3. The chain is built from TRBV6-5 and TRBJ1-1; D is unresolved. From germline, CDR1 is MNHEY and CDR2 SVGAGI. Trimming pared 6 bases from V and 9 bases from J, leaving 11 bases between. The CDR3 is 11 residues long. CDR3 DNA sequence: TGTGCCAGCAGGAGGGCAAGACAAGCTTTCTTT. Amino acids: CASRRARQAFF.

The chain combines TRBV4-1 with TRBJ2-7, with D possibly matching TRBD1 (6 bases). Trimming left V 0 bases short and J 3 bases short, with 15 bases between. CDR1 is MGHRA, CDR2 YSYEKL, per germline. The CDR3 runs 16 residues. The CDR3 loop is CASSQDPGTMDYEQYF. The CDR3 coding sequence is TGCGCCAGCAGCCAAGATCCCGGGACAATGGACTACGAGCAGTACTTC.

This clone was seen a single time. The chain joins TRBV2 to TRBJ1-2; D might be TRBD1 (6 bases). The CDR3 contains 15 residues. Trimming took 2 bases from V and 0 from J, leaving 10 bases between them. Per germline, CDR1 SNHLY and CDR2 FYNNEI. CDR3 bases: TGTGCCAGCAGTGAATGGACAGCGCCTAACTATGGCTACACCTTC. Protein sequence: CASSEWTAPNYGYTF.

The chain uses TRBV4-1 and TRBJ1-1, with 7 bases lining up with TRBD1. This CDR3 comprises 15 residues. Germline CDR1 is MGHRA and CDR2 is YSYEKL. V lost 1 base and J lost 1; bases outside the gene matches: 3. The CDR3 reads CASSQVGTENTEAFF. In nucleotides, the CDR3 is TGCGCCAGCAGCCAAGTTGGGACAGAGAACACTGAAGCTTTCTTT.

Turning to this clone: One end of the junction varies from germline; a read error may be responsible. The J gene is TRBJ2-3, the V gene TRBV25-1; D gene uncertain. This CDR3 comprises 12 residues. Germline lookup yields CDR1 MGHDK and CDR2 SYGVNS. The CDR3 DNA is TGTGCCAGCAGTGACAGCACAGATACGCAATATTTT. It yields the protein CASSDSTDTQYF.

This chain joins TRBV6-1 and TRBJ1-5, with TRBD1 identical over 7 bases. Germline V gene sequence: CDR1 MNHNS, CDR2 SASEGT. Trimming took 6 bases from V and 5 from J; bases not matched to a gene: 7. The CDR3 is 14 amino acids. In DNA, the CDR3 is TGTGCCAGCAGCCCTAGACAGGGACATCAGCCCCAGCATTTT. The encoded protein is CASSPRQGHQPQHF.